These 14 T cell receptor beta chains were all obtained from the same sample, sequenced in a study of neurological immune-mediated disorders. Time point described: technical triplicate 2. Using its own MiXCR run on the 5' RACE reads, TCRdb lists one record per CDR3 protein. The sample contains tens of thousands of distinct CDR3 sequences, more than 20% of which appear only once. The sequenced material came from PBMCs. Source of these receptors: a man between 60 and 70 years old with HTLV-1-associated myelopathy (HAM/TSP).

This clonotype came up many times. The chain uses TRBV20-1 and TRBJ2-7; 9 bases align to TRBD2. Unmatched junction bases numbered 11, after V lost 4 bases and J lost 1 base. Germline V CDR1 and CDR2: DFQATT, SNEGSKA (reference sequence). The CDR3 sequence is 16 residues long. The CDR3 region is CSATTMDLAGSYEQYF. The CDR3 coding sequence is TGCAGTGCTACAACAATGGATCTAGCGGGGTCCTACGAGCAGTACTTC.

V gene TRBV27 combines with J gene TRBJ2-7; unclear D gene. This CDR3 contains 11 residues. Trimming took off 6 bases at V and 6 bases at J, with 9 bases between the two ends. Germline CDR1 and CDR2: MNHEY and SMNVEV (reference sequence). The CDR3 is CASSPPCEQYF. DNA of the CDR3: TGTGCCAGCAGCCCCCCCTGCGAGCAGTACTTC.

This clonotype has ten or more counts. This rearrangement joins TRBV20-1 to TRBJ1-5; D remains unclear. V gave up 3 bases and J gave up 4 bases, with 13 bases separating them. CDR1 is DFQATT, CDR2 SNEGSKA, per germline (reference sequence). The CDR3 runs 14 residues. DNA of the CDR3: TGCAGTGCTAGTCTACCCGGCGGTAATCAGCCCCAGCATTTT. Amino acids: CSASLPGGNQPQHF.

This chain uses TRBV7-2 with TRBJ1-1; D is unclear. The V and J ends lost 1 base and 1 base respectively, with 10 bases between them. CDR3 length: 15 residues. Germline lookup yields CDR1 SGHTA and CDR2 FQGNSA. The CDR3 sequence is CASSLGAIRNTEAFF. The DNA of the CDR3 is TGTGCCAGCAGCTTAGGGGCAATTCGGAACACTGAAGCTTTCTTT.

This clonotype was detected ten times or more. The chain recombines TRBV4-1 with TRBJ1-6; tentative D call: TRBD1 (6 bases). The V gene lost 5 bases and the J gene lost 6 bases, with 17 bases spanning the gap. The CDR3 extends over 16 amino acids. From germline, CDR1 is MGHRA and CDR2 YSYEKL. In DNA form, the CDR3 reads TGCGCCAGCAGCGATGGGACATCTTCGCTTAATTCACCCCTCCACTTT. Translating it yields CASSDGTSSLNSPLHF.

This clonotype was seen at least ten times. CDR3: CASSLAGYSGYTF. The CDR3 nucleotides are TGCGCCAGCAGCTTGGCCGGATACTCTGGCTACACCTTC. The rearrangement links TRBV5-1 to TRBJ1-2; D remains ambiguous. CDR1 and CDR2 from the germline V gene are SGHRS and YFSETQ. Between the trimmed V and J ends, which lost 0 bases and 7 bases, there was a span of 10 bases. The CDR3 runs to 13 residues.

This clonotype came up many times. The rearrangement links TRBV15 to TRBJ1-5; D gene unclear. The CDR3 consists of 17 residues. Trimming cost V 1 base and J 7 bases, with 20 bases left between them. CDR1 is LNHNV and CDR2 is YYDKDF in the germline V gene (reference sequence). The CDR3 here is CATSRGADVSVAQPQHF. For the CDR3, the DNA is TGTGCCACCAGCAGAGGGGCGGATGTTTCCGTCGCCCAGCCCCAGCATTTT.

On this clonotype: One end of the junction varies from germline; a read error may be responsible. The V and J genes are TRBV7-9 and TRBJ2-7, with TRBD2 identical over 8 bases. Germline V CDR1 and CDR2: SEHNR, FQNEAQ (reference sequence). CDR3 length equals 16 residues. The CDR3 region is CASSLAGSGGTYEQYF. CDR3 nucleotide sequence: TGTGCCAGCAGCTTAGCAGGCAGCGGGGGAACCTATGAGCAGTACTTC.

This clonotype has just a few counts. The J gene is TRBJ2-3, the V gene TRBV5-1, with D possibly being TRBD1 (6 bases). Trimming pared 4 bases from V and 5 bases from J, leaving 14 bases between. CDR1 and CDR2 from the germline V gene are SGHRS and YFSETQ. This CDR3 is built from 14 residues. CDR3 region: CASSGTPRGDTQYF. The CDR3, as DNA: TGCGCCAGCAGCGGGACACCCAGGGGAGATACGCAGTATTTT.

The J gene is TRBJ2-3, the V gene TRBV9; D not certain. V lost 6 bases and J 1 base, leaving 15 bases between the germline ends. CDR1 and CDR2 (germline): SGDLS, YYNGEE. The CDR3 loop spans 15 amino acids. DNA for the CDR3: TGTGCCAGCAAAGAAGGCGGAGCTGGCACAGATACGCAGTATTTT. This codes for CASKEGGAGTDTQYF.

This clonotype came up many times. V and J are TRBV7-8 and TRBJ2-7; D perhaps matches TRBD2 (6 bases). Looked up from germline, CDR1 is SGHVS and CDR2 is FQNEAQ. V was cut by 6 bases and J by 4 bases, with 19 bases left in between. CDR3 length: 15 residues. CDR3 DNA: TGTGCCAGCAGTCCCTTCGGGGCGGGAAATTACGAGCAGTACTTC. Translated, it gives CASSPFGAGNYEQYF. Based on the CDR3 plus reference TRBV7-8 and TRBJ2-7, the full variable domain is GAGVSQSPRYKVAKRGQDVALRCDPISGHVSLFWYQQALGQGPEFLTYFQNEAQLDKSGLPSDRFFAERPEGSVSTLKIQRTQQEDSAVYLCASSPFGAGNYEQYFGPGTRLTVT.

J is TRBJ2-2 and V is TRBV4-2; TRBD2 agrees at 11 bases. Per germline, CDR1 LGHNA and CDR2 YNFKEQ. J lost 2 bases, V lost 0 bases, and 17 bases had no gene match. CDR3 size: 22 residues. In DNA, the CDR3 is TGTGCCAGCAGCCAAGACCCTATGGGGTATAGCGGGAGGGCATCCAACACCGGGGAGCTGTTTTTT. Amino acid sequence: CASSQDPMGYSGRASNTGELFF.

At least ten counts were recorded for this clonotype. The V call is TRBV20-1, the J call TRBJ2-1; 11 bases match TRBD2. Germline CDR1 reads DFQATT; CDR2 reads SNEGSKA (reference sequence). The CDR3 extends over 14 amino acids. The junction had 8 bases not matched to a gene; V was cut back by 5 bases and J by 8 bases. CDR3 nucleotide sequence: TGCAGTGCTCGTGTAGCGGGAGGGCACGATGAGCAGTTCTTC. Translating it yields CSARVAGGHDEQFF.

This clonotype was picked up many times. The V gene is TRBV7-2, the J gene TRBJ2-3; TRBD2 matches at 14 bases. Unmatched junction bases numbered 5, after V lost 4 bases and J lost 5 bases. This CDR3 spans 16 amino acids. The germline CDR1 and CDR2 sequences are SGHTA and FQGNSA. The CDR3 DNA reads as TGTGCCAGCAGCTCCGGGACTAGCGGGAGTCTAGATACGCAGTATTTT. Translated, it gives CASSSGTSGSLDTQYF.